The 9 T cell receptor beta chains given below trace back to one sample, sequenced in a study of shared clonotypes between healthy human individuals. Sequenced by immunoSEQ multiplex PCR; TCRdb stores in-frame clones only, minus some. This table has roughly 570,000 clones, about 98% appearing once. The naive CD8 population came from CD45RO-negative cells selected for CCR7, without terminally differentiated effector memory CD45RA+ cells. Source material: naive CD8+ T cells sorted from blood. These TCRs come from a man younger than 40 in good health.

The CDR3 reads CASSLASETQYF. The CDR3 DNA reads as TGTGCCAGCAGCTTGGCCAGTGAGACCCAGTACTTC. The rearrangement joins TRBV5-4 to TRBJ2-5; the D is unclear. Trimming took 0 bases from V and 5 from J, leaving 5 bases between them. The V gene's germline CDR1 is SGHNT and CDR2 YYREEE (reference sequence). The CDR3 covers 12 residues. The full variable domain, in which reference TRBV5-4 and TRBJ2-5 provide the parts outside the CDR3, is ETGVTQSPTHLIKTRGQQVTLRCSSQSGHNTVSWYQQALGQGPQFIFQYYREEENGRGNFPPRFSGLQFPNYSSELNVNALELDDSALYLCASSLASETQYFGPGTRLLVL.

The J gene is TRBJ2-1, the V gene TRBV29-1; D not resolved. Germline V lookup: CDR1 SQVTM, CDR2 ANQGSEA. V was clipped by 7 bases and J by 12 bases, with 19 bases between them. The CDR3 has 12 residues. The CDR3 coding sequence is TGCAGCGCTAACGGAAATCAGGAGTGGCAGTTCTTC. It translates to CSANGNQEWQFF.

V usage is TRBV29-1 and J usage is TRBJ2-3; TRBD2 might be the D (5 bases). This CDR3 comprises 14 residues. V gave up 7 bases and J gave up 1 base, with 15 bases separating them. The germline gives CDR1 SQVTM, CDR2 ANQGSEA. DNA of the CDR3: TGCAGCGCCCGGCCGGTCGGGGGCACAGATACGCAGTATTTT. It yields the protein CSARPVGGTDTQYF.

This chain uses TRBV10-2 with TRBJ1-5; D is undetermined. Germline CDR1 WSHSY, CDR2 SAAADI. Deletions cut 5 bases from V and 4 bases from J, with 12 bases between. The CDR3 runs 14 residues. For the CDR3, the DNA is TGCGCCAGCAGTAACGAACACCTTAATCAGCCCCAGCATTTT. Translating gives CASSNEHLNQPQHF.

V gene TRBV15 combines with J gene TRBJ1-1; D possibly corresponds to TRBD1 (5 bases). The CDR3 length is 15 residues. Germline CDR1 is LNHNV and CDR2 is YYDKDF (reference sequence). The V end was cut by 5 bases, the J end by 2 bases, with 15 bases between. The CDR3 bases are TGTGCCACCAGCGGGGTCACAGGACCCAACACTGAAGCTTTCTTT. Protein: CATSGVTGPNTEAFF. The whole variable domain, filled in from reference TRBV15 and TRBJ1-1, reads DAMVIQNPRYQVTQFGKPVTLSCSQTLNHNVMYWYQQKSSQAPKLLFHYYDKDFNNEADTPDNFQSRRPNTSFCFLDIRSPGLGDTAMYLCATSGVTGPNTEAFFGQGTRLTVV.

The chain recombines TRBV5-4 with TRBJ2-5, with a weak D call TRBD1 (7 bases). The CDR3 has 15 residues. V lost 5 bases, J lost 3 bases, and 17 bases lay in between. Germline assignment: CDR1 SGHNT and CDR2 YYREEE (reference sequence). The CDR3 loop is CASRPPGQREETQYF. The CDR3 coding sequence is TGTGCCAGCAGGCCTCCGGGACAGCGGGAAGAGACCCAGTACTTC.

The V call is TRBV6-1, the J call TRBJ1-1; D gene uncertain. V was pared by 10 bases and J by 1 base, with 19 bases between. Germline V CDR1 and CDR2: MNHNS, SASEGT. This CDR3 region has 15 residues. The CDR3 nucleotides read TGTGCCACCAGGATTAACAGTGGATGGAACACTGAAGCTTTCTTT. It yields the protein CATRINSGWNTEAFF.

The chain's CDR3 is CASSVGREEFYGYTF. The DNA for the CDR3 is TGTGCCAGCAGCGTAGGTCGGGAGGAATTCTATGGCTACACCTTC. J is TRBJ1-2 and V is TRBV9; no firm D call. This CDR3 is built from 15 residues. The V and J ends lost 0 bases and 4 bases respectively, with 13 bases between them. Germline V gives CDR1 SGDLS, CDR2 YYNGEE.

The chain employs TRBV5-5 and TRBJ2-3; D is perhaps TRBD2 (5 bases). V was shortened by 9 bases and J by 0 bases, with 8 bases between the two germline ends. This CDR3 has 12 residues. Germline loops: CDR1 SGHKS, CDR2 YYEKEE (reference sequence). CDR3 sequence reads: CATRRSTDTQYF. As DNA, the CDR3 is TGTGCCACTCGGAGGAGCACAGATACGCAGTATTTT.